This section outlines one T cell receptor (beta chain) sequence together with its context. Its binding antigen is unknown. This specimen belongs to a study of T cells expressing NK-cell markers (dated by TCRdb to about 2020). For the study in its entirety: About 8 donors provided sorted CD3+CD56+NKG2C+, CD3+CD56+NKG2C- and CD3+CD56-NKG2C+ T-cell subsets, whose TCR beta-chain repertoires were profiled. Of the eight sequenced donors, seven were found to be HCMV-seropositive and one was found to be HCMV-seronegative. Sequencing of the libraries produced 2 x 150 bp reads on Illumina HiSeq 2000/2500, MiSeq or NextSeq. The study sequenced eight donors, all healthy volunteers chosen at random: three men and five women.

Looking up the germline V gene (reference sequence) yields CDR1 DFQATT and CDR2 SNEGSKA. The CDR3 has 16 amino acids, counting the end cysteine and phenylalanine. Only the protein is on record. Study-wide findings and limitations: In a handful of donors, the dominant CD3+CD56+NKG2C+ clonotypes were among the top 10 CD8+ clonotypes and accounted for about 1.0-7.5% of CD8+ T cells. Those dominant clonotypes were again the most abundant among CD3+CD56-NKG2C+ cells in several donors, at about 28.3-65%. Whether the expanded NKG2C-expressing T cell clones were specific for HCMV antigens remained unclear.

Sequencing used an Illumina HiSeq 2000. TCR beta cDNA libraries were prepared using 5'RACE template switching, which introduced a universal primer site and unique molecular identifiers. Synthesis of cDNA was primed from the TCR beta constant segment and was followed by two consecutive PCR amplification steps. The paper's processing steps were these. MIGEC handled demultiplexing of the reads and grouping by UMI, while MiTCR was used to assemble and quantify clonotypes. To remove erroneous sequences, TCR cDNA sequences were retained only when supported by two or more reads. The tcR package was used for downstream repertoire analysis, and clonotypes were matched across fractions by CDR3 nucleotide sequence plus V segment. Antigen specificity was annotated against VDJdb with VDJmatch, allowing one amino acid substitution in CDR3. One entry per CDR3 protein sequence results from the TCRdb reprocessing of the reads, with DNA left out. The V and J calls and clone size are TCRdb's, not the authors'. The sample table includes 500,000 to 600,000 distinct CDR3 sequences. The top ten clonotypes cover approximately 4% of the sample.

To determine HCMV serostatus, a commercial ELISA kit was used to detect HCMV-specific IgG in serum. Ficoll density gradient centrifugation was used to isolate peripheral blood mononuclear cells from blood. The chain was built from TRBV20-1 and TRBJ2-1; the D call from TCRdb, TRBD2, cannot be confirmed without DNA. What was sequenced was blood T cells: a sorted CD56 or NKG2C T cell subset, CD4+ or CD8+ T cells, or bulk PBMC T cells (not recorded which). This clonotype originated in a man between 18 and 35 years old in good health. Donor details come from another sample of the same person, matched by shared clones. The CDR3 here reads CSVTSGTLRKGNEQFF.